The 5 T cell receptor beta chains presented below share a single source sample, sequenced in a study of CD8 T cells in cerebrospinal fluid in Alzheimer's disease. TCRdb reprocessed the 10x single-cell sequencing reads, keeping one entry per CDR3 protein, no DNA. The table lists about 1,300 distinct CDR3 sequences. The sequencing input was cerebrospinal fluid. Receptors were obtained from a human donor with mild cognitive impairment.

This clonotype is called large based on its frequency. The chain combines TRBV29-1 with TRBJ1-3; TCRdb picks TRBD1, but there is no DNA to check that call. The CDR3 covers 15 residues. Per germline, CDR1 SQVTM and CDR2 ANQGSEA. CDR3 amino acids: CSGTGAASSGNTIYF.

This clonotype is identified as medium-sized from frequency. The V gene is TRBV6-6, the J gene TRBJ2-3; the TCRdb call, TRBD2, lacks DNA for checking. Germline V gene lookup returns CDR1 MNHNY and CDR2 SVGAGI (reference sequence). CDR3 length: 15 residues. The CDR3 sequence: CASTPGVAGTDTQYF.

Measured by frequency, this clonotype is large. This chain uses TRBV12-3 or TRBV12-4 with TRBJ1-6; there is no DNA to check the TCRdb D call of TRBD1. CDR3 length: 12 amino acids. This CDR3 is CASRRTGSPLHF.

Judged by frequency, this clonotype is medium-sized. This chain connects TRBV5-4 to TRBJ2-7; TCRdb names TRBD2, which stays unverified in the absence of DNA. CDR3 size: 14 residues. The germline gives CDR1 SGHNT, CDR2 YYREEE (reference sequence). CDR3 loop: CASSRSDSSYEQYF.

This clonotype is identified as medium-sized (0.01 to 0.1%) from frequency. The chain uses TRBV20-1 and TRBJ2-2; the D call of TRBD2 rests on TCRdb alone, since no DNA is present to check it. This CDR3 contains 17 residues. CDR1 is DFQATT, CDR2 SNEGSKA, per germline (reference sequence). CDR3 in amino acids: CSARGGTSGGGTGELFF.